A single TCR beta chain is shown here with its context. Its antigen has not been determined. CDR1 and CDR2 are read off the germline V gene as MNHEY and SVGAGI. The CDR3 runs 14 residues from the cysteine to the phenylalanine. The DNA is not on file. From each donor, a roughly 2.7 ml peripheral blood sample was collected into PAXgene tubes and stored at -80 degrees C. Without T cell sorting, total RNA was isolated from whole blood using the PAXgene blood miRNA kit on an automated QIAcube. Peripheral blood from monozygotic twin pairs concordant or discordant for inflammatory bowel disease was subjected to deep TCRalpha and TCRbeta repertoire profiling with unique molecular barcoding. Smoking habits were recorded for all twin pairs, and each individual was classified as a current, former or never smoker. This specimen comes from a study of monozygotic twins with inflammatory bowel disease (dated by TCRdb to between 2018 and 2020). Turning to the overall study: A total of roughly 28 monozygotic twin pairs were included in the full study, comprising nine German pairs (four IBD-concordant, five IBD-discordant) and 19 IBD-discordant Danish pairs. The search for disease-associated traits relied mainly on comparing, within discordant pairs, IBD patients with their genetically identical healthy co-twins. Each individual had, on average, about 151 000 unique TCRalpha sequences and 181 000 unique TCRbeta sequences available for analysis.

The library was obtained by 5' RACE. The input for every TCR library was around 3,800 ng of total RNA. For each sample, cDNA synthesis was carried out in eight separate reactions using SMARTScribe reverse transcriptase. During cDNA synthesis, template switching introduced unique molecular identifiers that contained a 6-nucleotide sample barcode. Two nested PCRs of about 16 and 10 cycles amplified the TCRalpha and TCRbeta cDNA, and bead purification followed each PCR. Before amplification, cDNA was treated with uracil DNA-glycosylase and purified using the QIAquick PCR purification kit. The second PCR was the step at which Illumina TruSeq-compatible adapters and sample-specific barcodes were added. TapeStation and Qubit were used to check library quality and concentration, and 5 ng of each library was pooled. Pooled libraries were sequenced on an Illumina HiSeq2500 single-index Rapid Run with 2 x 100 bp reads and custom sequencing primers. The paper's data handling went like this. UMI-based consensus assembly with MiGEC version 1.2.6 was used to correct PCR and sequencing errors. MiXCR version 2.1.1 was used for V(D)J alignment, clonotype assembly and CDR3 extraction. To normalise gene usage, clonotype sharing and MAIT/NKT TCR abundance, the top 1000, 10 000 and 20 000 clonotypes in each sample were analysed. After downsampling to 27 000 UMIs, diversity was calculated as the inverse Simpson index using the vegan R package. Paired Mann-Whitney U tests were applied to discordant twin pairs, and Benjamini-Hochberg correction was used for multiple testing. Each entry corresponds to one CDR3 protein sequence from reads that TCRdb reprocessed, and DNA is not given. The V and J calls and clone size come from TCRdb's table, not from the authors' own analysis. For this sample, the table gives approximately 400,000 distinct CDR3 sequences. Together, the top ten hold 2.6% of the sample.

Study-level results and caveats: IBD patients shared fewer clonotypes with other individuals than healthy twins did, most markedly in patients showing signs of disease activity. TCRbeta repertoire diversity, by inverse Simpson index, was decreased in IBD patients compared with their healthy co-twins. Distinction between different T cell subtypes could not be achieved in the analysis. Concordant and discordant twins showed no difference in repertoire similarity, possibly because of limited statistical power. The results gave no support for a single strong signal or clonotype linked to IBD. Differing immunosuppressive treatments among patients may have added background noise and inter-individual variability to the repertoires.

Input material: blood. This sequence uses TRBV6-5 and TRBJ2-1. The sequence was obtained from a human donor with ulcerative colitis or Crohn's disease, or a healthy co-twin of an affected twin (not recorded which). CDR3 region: CASSYSRRVGEQFF.